This TCR beta chain was identified in a study of cytomegalovirus exposure and HLA in healthy donors. Germline V gives CDR1 SQVTM, CDR2 ANQGSEA. CDR3 length: 15 amino acids. V lost 6 bases to trimming and J lost 2 bases; unmatched junction nucleotides: 6. The assay was immunoSEQ multiplex PCR, and TCRdb's table has in-frame clones only and misses some. The sample consists of roughly 150,000 clones, 70% to 85% of them appearing once. Donors came from a validation cohort of over a hundred subjects, distinct from the first 666-subject cohort. V and J are TRBV29-1 and TRBJ2-1; 11 bases map to TRBD2. Sequenced input: PBMCs. This clonotype originated in a man aged 25 to 45 in good health and CMV-seropositive. The CDR3 DNA reads as TGCAGCGTCTACCTAGCGGGGGGCACCTACAATGAGCAGTTCTTC. Its translation: CSVYLAGGTYNEQFF.